These T cell receptor beta chains were read from a single sample in a study of blood T cell repertoires in COVID-19. Assay: immunoSEQ multiplex PCR; the TCRdb copy retains only in-frame clones and omits some. Of some 45,000 clones detected, roughly nine tenths appear once; the ten largest clones hold about 9.2%. The specimen was peripheral blood. The receptors were sampled from a human donor in a cohort sampled during active COVID-19. Both conserved end residues are part of each CDR3. A D gene is named only where the DNA matches it firmly. Clone size is stated in some rows and not others, as once, few, many or a class when expanded.

TRBJ1-1 TRBV6-2/TRBV6-3 - TRBD1 TGTGCCAGCAGTCTAGGCGGACAGGTGGCCACTGAAGCTTTCTTT CASSLGGQVATEAFF
TRBJ2-7 TRBV5-6 - TRBD1 TGTGCCAGCAGCGGGGGACAGGGGGCTTACGAGCAGTACTTC CASSGGQGAYEQYF
TRBJ2-1 TRBV7-9 - TRBD2 TGTGCCAGCAGACCACTAGCGGGGGCCACCTACAATGAGCAGTTCTTC CASRPLAGATYNEQFF
TRBJ1-5 TRBV18 - - TGTGCCAGCTCTCCGGGACAAGGAATACAGCCCCAGCATTTT CASSPGQGIQPQHF
TRBJ1-4 TRBV5-6 - - TGTGCCAGCAGCTCGGGACACCTAGAAAAACTGTTTTTT CASSSGHLEKLFF
TRBJ2-5 TRBV11-2 - TRBD1 TGTGCCAGCAGCGATTACCTTTCCGGGACAGGAGGGGAGACCCAGTACTTC CASSDYLSGTGGETQYF
TRBJ2-3 TRBV11-2 - TRBD2 TGTGCCAGCAGCCGAGAGTCACTAGCGGGGGATGATACGCAGTATTTT CASSRESLAGDDTQYF
TRBJ1-2 TRBV30 once - TGTGCCTGGAGTACCGGTGAGGATGGCTACACCTTC CAWSTGEDGYTF
TRBJ1-3 TRBV5-4 - TRBD1 TGTGCCAGCAGCGGGGGGACAGGGGGTTTCTCTGGAAACACCATATATTTT CASSGGTGGFSGNTIYF
TRBJ2-7 TRBV5-1 - - TGCGCCAGCAGCTCCCGCTCCTACGAGCAGTACTTC CASSSRSYEQYF
TRBJ2-1 TRBV27 - TRBD2 TGTGCCAGCAGACTAGGACTAGCGGGGGGGCAACTGAGCTCCTACAATGAGCAGTTCTTC CASRLGLAGGQLSSYNEQFF